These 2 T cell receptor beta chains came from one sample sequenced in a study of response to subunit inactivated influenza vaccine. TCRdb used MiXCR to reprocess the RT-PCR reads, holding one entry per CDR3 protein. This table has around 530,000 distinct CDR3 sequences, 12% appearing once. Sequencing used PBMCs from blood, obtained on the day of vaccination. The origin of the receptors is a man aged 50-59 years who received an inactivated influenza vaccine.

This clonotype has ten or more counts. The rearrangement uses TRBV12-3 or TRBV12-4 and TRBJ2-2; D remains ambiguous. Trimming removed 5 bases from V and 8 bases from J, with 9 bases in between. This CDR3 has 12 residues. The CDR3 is CASSPSAGELFF. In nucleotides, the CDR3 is TGTGCCAGCAGTCCCAGTGCGGGGGAGCTGTTTTTT.

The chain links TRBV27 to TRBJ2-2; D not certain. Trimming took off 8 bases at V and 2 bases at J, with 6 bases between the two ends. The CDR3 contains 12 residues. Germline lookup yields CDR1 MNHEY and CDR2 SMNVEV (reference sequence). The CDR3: CASGINTGELFF. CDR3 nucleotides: TGTGCCAGCGGAATAAACACCGGGGAGCTGTTTTTT.